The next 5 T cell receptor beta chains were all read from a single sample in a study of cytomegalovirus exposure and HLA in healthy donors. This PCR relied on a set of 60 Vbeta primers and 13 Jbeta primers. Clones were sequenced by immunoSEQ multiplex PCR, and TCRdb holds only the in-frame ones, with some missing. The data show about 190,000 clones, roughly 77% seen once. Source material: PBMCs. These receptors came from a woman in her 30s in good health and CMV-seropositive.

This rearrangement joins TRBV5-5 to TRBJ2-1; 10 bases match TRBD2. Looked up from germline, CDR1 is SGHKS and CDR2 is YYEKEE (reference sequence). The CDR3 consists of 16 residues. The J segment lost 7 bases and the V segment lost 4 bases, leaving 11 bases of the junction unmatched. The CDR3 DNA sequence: TGTGCCAGCAGCCTTGTTGCGGGACTAGCGCAAAATGAGCAGTTCTTC. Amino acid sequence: CASSLVAGLAQNEQFF. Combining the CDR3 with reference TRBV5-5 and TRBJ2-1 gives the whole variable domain DAGVTQSPTHLIKTRGQQVTLRCSPISGHKSVSWYQQVLGQGPQFIFQYYEKEERGRGNFPDRFSARQFPNYSSELNVNALLLGDSALYLCASSLVAGLAQNEQFFGPGTRLTVL.

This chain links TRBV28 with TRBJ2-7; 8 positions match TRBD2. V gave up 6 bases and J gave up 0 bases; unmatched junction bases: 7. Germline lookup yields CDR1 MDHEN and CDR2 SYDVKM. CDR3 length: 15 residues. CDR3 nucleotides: TGTGCCAGCAGGGCGACTAGCGCCTTCTCCTACGAGCAGTACTTC. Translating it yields CASRATSAFSYEQYF.

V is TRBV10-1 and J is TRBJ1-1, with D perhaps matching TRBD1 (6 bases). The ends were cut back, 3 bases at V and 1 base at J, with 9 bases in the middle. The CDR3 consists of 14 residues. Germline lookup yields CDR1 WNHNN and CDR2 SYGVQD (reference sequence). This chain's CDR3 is CASSEYRENTEAFF. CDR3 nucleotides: TGCGCCAGCAGTGAATACAGGGAGAACACTGAAGCTTTCTTT.

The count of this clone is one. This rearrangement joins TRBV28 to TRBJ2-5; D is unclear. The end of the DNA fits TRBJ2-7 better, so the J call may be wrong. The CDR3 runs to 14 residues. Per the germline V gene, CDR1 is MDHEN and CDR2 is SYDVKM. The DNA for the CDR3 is TGTGCCAGCAGGGGTGTAGCCTCCCATAACGAGCAGTACTTC. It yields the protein CASRGVASHNEQYF.

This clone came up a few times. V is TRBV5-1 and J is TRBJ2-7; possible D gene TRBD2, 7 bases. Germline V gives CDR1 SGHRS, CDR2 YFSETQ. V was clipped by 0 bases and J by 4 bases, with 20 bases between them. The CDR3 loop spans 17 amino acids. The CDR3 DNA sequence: TGCGCCAGCAGCTTGGGTTTAGCGGGCAGGGGCTTTTACGAGCAGTACTTC. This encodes CASSLGLAGRGFYEQYF.